The clone carrying this TCR beta chain was recorded a few times. Its specificity is unknown. Patients were aged 18 to 65, had disease duration under 2 months, and had newly diagnosed hyperthyroidism. The data derive from a study of T cells in Graves' hyperthyroidism and ophthalmopathy. Germline V gene lookup returns CDR1 MNHEY and CDR2 SVGEGT. The J segment lost 4 bases and the V segment lost 6 bases, leaving 6 bases of the junction unmatched. The CDR3 covers 14 residues. Findings of the study overall: A model built on 13 V-J features separated ophthalmopathy from stable hyperthyroidism. Blood also carried most thyroid clonotypes expanded above 0.001.

Amplified TCR beta CDR3 regions came from RNA transcripts. Using the HTBI primer set, a first-round RT-PCR was run on the TCR CDR3. TCRdb processed the multiplex PCR reads anew with MiXCR; each CDR3 protein has one entry. Among roughly 380,000 distinct CDR3 sequences listed, roughly 13% were seen once. This clonotype originated in a man aged 30 to 45 with Graves' hyperthyroidism that later progressed to Graves' ophthalmopathy. This chain uses TRBV6-2 or TRBV6-3 with TRBJ2-7, with TRBD1 matching over 10 bases. Sequenced: blood. The CDR3 DNA reads as TGTGCCAGCAGGGCCGGGACAGGGGTGTACGAGCAGTACTTC. This codes for CASRAGTGVYEQYF.